Presented here are 20 T cell receptor beta chains from one specimen sequenced in a study of blood T cell repertoires in COVID-19. The protocol was immunoSEQ multiplex PCR, while the TCRdb copy is restricted to in-frame clones and leaves out a portion. The sample carries roughly 180,000 clones, 83% recorded once. Sequencing was done on a sample of PBMCs or T cells enriched from blood (not recorded which). The source is a woman aged 50 to 60 who had recovered from COVID-19.

The chain is built from TRBV5-8 and TRBJ2-1, with D perhaps matching TRBD2 (6 bases). The CDR3 spans 14 residues. V was pared by 4 bases and J by 9 bases, with 17 bases between. Germline values: CDR1 SGHTS, CDR2 YDEGEE. The CDR3 protein is CASSPWVLAGEQFF. The CDR3 bases are TGTGCCAGCAGCCCGTGGGTACTAGCTGGTGAGCAGTTCTTC.

CDR3 bases: TGTGCCAGCAGCCGAGGCGCACAGGGGGCGCTGGGCTATGGCTACACCTTC. Translated: CASSRGAQGALGYGYTF. The V call is TRBV5-5, the J call TRBJ1-2; 9 bases match TRBD1. J was trimmed by 4 bases and V by 4 bases; bases with no gene match: 14. Germline V gene data show CDR1 as SGHKS and CDR2 as YYEKEE (reference sequence). The CDR3 length is 17 residues. Supplemented by reference TRBV5-5 and TRBJ1-2, the full variable domain reads DAGVTQSPTHLIKTRGQQVTLRCSPISGHKSVSWYQQVLGQGPQFIFQYYEKEERGRGNFPDRFSARQFPNYSSELNVNALLLGDSALYLCASSRGAQGALGYGYTFGSGTRLTVV.

This clone has ten or more counts. The chain recombines TRBV11-3 with TRBJ1-3, with D unclear. The CDR3 totals 14 residues. Germline V gene sequence: CDR1 SGHNT, CDR2 YENEEA. V shed 5 bases and J shed 4 bases, with 12 bases lying between them. For the CDR3, the DNA is TGTGCCAGCAGCGATGGGAGTAGGGGAAACACCATATATTTT. This codes for CASSDGSRGNTIYF.

The chain links TRBV11-2 to TRBJ1-1, with unresolved D. The CDR3 consists of 13 residues. CDR1 and CDR2 (germline): SGHAT, FQNNGV. The V end lost 6 bases, the J end lost 1 base, and 9 bases lay between the germline ends. The DNA for the CDR3 is TGTGCCAGCAGTATGGGGAGGAACACTGAAGCTTTCTTT. This codes for CASSMGRNTEAFF.

The chain carries TRBV5-6 and TRBJ1-3, with a tentative D call TRBD1 (6 bases). CDR3 size: 17 residues. Germline CDR1 reads SGHDT; CDR2 reads YYEEEE. V gave up 7 bases and J gave up 0 bases, with 20 bases separating them. CDR3 loop: CASGGGPGPNSGNTIYF. Here the CDR3 DNA reads TGTGCCAGCGGGGGGGGGCCGGGACCTAACTCTGGAAACACCATATATTTT.

J is TRBJ2-5 and V is TRBV29-1; TRBD2 matches at 7 bases. V lost 8 bases and J lost 5; bases outside the gene matches: 11. Germline V gives CDR1 SQVTM, CDR2 ANQGSEA. The CDR3 covers 13 residues. CDR3 sequence reads: CSSEGGAWETQYF. CDR3 in DNA: TGCAGCTCCGAGGGAGGGGCTTGGGAGACCCAGTACTTC.

This clone was counted a few times. The chain employs TRBV12-3 or TRBV12-4 and TRBJ1-5; TRBD1 might be the D (6 bases). This CDR3 contains 13 residues. Trimming took off 2 bases at V and 7 bases at J, with 9 bases between the two ends. CDR3: CASSLTGKQPQHF. The CDR3 region has the DNA TGTGCCAGCAGTTTAACAGGGAAGCAGCCCCAGCATTTT.

This chain joins TRBV4-1 and TRBJ1-6; possibly TRBD1 for D (5 bases). CDR3 size: 16 residues. CDR1 and CDR2 from the germline V gene are MGHRA and YSYEKL. Trimming removed 2 bases at V and 3 bases at J, with 11 bases between. The CDR3 is CASSQPLGGYNSPLHF. In nucleotides, the CDR3 is TGCGCCAGCAGCCAACCCCTCGGGGGCTATAATTCACCCCTCCACTTT.

This clone was recorded once. The J gene is TRBJ2-7, the V gene TRBV12-3 or TRBV12-4; 9 bases line up with TRBD2. The CDR3 extends over 13 amino acids. The V gene end was trimmed by 7 bases and the J gene end by 3 bases; junction bases not matched to a gene: 4. The CDR3 DNA sequence: TGTGCCAGCAAATCGACTAGCGGCTACGAGCAGTACGTC. This gives the protein CASKSTSGYEQYV.

The chain is built from TRBV5-1 and TRBJ1-6, with TRBD1 matching 8 bases. Unmatched junction bases numbered 9, after V lost 4 bases and J lost 15 bases. Per germline, CDR1 SGHRS and CDR2 YFSETQ. The CDR3 extends over 13 amino acids. CDR3 coding DNA: TGCGCCAGCAGCGACTACAGGGGGGAAGTCCTCCACTTT. It is translated as CASSDYRGEVLHF.

The rearrangement uses TRBV27 and TRBJ1-3, with TRBD1 matching over 7 bases. In germline, CDR1 is MNHEY, CDR2 SMNVEV (reference sequence). The J segment lost 2 bases and the V segment lost 6 bases, leaving 4 bases of the junction unmatched. The CDR3 contains 14 residues. The CDR3 here is CASSATGAGNTIYF. The CDR3 coding sequence is TGTGCCAGCAGCGCCACAGGGGCTGGAAACACCATATATTTT.

The V and J genes are TRBV4-1 and TRBJ2-1; D remains ambiguous. Looked up from germline, CDR1 is MGHRA and CDR2 is YSYEKL. CDR3 length: 19 residues. V lost 0 bases, J lost 0 bases, and 18 bases lay in between. CDR3: CASSQDRRKRESSYNEQFF. CDR3 DNA sequence: TGCGCCAGCAGCCAAGATAGAAGGAAGCGAGAAAGCTCCTACAATGAGCAGTTCTTC.

The V call is TRBV7-2, the J call TRBJ1-1; 8 bases fit TRBD1. Germline V lookup: CDR1 SGHTA, CDR2 FQGNSA. V trimming: 4 bases; J trimming: 1 base; junction bases outside the gene matches: 8. The CDR3 contains 16 residues. The CDR3 sequence: CASSSRTGRGNTEAFF. DNA for the CDR3: TGTGCCAGCAGCTCTCGGACAGGGAGGGGGAACACTGAAGCTTTCTTT.

This clone was found once. The chain carries TRBV5-1 and TRBJ1-3, with 9 bases fitting TRBD1. Losses at the gene ends were 4 bases for V and 0 bases for J; bases not matched to a gene: 5. The germline V gene has CDR1 SGHRS and CDR2 YFSETQ. This CDR3 contains 16 residues. The CDR3 sequence is CASSRGQGLSGNTIYF. CDR3 in DNA: TGCGCCAGCAGCCGGGGACAGGGCCTCTCTGGAAACACCATATATTTT.

Concerning this clone: Other nucleotide sequences from this sample produce the same CDR3. The V call is TRBV7-2, the J call TRBJ1-2; no clear D gene. The CDR3 extends over 12 amino acids. In germline, CDR1 is SGHTA, CDR2 FQGNSA. V was clipped by 2 bases and J by 1 base, with 2 bases between them. The CDR3 sequence: CASSLLNYGYTF. The CDR3, as DNA: TGTGCCAGCAGCTTACTTAACTATGGCTACACCTTC.

J is TRBJ1-1 and V is TRBV7-8; the match to TRBD1 covers 7 bases. Germline V gene lookup returns CDR1 SGHVS and CDR2 FQNEAQ. The CDR3 has 16 amino acids. Trimming took 5 bases from V and 1 from J; bases not matched to a gene: 10. CDR3 protein: CASSQSTGQSNTEAFF. The CDR3 DNA follows: TGTGCCAGCAGCCAATCCACGGGACAGTCGAACACTGAAGCTTTCTTT. The full variable domain, rest sourced from reference TRBV7-8 and TRBJ1-1, is GAGVSQSPRYKVAKRGQDVALRCDPISGHVSLFWYQQALGQGPEFLTYFQNEAQLDKSGLPSDRFFAERPEGSVSTLKIQRTQQEDSAVYLCASSQSTGQSNTEAFFGQGTRLTVV.

The chain links TRBV9 to TRBJ1-2; 7 bases align to TRBD1. V shed 3 bases and J 5 bases; nucleotides not matched to a gene: 13. Germline CDR1 SGDLS, CDR2 YYNGEE. The CDR3 sequence is 16 residues long. CDR3 nucleotides: TGTGCCAGCAGCGAGGGGAGTCCGACAGGGCCTTATGGCTACACCTTC. The encoded protein is CASSEGSPTGPYGYTF.

The chain has TRBV5-1 and TRBJ2-2, with 11 bases matching TRBD2. Trimming cost V 5 bases and J 4 bases; bases outside gene matches: 4. CDR1 and CDR2 (germline): SGHRS, YFSETQ. There are 15 residues in the CDR3. CDR3 in amino acids: CASSSGTSGTGELFF. DNA of the CDR3: TGCGCCAGCAGTTCCGGGACTAGCGGCACCGGGGAGCTGTTTTTT.

A few counts support this clone. The J gene is TRBJ1-5, the V gene TRBV4-2; 7 bases map to TRBD1. The CDR3 has 18 amino acids. The V and J ends lost 0 bases and 0 bases, in that order; junction bases with no gene match: 8. Germline V lookup: CDR1 LGHNA, CDR2 YNFKEQ. CDR3 sequence reads: CASSQERQGHYSNQPQHF. CDR3 sequence (DNA): TGTGCCAGCAGCCAAGAGAGACAGGGACACTATAGCAATCAGCCCCAGCATTTT.

The chain carries TRBV9 and TRBJ1-2, with D tentatively TRBD1 (5 bases). V shed 0 bases and J shed 3 bases, with 12 bases lying between them. CDR1 is SGDLS and CDR2 is YYNGEE in the germline V gene. The CDR3 loop spans 15 amino acids. This CDR3 is CASSVGMGRDYGYTF. The CDR3 bases are TGTGCCAGCAGCGTAGGTATGGGGCGAGACTATGGCTACACCTTC.